This record covers a single TCR beta chain. The data stem from a study of blood T cell repertoires in COVID-19. About the study: The study drew acute and convalescent COVID-19 samples from the United States, Italy and Spain.

How the authors handled the data: Counts of nucleated cells, estimated from reference gene primer amplification, were obtained. Generated by immunoSEQ multiplex PCR, the TCRdb table keeps only in-frame clones and is missing some. The V and J calls and clone size are taken from that table; D and trimming were inferred from the DNA. This repertoire shows about 130,000 clones, just under 85% found once; its top ten account for roughly 17%. The receptor was isolated from a woman aged 45-60 years with acute or convalescent COVID-19. The material sequenced was peripheral blood.

CDR3 loop: CASQDTSNQPQHF. The CDR3 DNA sequence: TGTGCCAGCCAAGACACCAGCAATCAGCCCCAGCATTTT. The chain employs TRBV19 and TRBJ1-5, with D uncertain. Germline loops: CDR1 LNHDA, CDR2 SQIVND (reference sequence). CDR3 length: 13 amino acids. Trimming pared 9 bases from V and 1 base from J, leaving 10 bases between.